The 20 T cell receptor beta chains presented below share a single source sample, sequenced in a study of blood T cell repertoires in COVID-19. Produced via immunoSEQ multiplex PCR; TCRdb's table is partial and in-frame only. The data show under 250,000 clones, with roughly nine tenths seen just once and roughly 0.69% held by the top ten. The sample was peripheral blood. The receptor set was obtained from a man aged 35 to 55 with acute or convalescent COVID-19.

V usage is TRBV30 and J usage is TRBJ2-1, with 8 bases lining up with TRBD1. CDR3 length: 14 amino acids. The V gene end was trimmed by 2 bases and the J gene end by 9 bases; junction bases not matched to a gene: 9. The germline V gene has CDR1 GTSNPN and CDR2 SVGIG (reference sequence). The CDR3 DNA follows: TGTGCCTGGAGTACCGGTCAGGGGGCGCGTGAGCAGTTCTTC. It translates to CAWSTGQGAREQFF.

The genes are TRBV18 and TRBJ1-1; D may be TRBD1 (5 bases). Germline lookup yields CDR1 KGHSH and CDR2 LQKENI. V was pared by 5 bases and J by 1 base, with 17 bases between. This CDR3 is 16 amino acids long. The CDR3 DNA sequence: TGTGCCAGCTCAACTCCGGGACTCCAAAAGAACACTGAAGCTTTCTTT. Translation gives CASSTPGLQKNTEAFF.

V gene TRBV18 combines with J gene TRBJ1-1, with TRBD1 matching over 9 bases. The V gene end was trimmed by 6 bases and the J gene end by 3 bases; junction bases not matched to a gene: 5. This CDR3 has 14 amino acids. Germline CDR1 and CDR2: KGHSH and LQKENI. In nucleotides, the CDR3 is TGTGCCAGCTCGTCTACAGGGGGCGACACTGAAGCTTTCTTT. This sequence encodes CASSSTGGDTEAFF.

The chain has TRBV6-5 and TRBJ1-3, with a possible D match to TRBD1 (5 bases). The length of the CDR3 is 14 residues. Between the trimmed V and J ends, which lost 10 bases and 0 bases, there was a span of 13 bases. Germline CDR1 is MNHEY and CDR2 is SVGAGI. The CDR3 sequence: CATSRESSGNTIYF. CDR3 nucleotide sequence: TGTGCCACGTCCAGGGAAAGCTCTGGAAACACCATATATTTT.

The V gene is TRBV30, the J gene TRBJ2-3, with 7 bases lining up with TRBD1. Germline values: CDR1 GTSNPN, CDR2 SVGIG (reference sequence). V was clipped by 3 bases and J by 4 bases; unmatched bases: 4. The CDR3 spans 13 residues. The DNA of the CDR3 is TGTGCCTGGAGGATCACAGGGGCAGATACGCAGTATTTT. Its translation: CAWRITGADTQYF.

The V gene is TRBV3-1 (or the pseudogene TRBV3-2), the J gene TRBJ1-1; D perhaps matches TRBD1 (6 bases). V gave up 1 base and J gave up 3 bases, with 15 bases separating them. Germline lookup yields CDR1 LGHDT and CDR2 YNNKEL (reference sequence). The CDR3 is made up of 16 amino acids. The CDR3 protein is CASSQGGGFWDTEAFF. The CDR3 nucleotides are TGTGCCAGCAGCCAAGGAGGGGGATTCTGGGACACTGAAGCTTTCTTT.

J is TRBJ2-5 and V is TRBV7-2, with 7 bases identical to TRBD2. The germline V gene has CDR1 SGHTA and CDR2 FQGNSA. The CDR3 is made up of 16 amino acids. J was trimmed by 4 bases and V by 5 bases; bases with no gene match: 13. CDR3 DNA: TGTGCCAGCAGCCCTTGGAGAGCGGGGATTAGAGAGACCCAGTACTTC. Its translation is CASSPWRAGIRETQYF.

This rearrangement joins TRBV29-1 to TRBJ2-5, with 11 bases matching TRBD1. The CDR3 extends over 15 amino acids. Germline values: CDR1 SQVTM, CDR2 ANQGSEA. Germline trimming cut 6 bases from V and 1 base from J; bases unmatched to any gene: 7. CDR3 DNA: TGCAGCGTGGGGAGAGGGACAGGGGGCCAAGAGACCCAGTACTTC. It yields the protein CSVGRGTGGQETQYF.

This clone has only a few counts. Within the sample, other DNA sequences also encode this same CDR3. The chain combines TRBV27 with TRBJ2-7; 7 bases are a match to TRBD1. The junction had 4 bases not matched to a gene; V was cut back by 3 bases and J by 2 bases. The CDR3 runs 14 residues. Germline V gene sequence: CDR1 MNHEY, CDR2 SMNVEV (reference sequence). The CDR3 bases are TGTGCCAGCAGTTTCACAGGGGTGCCCTACGAGCAGTACTTC. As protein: CASSFTGVPYEQYF.

Here the CDR3 reads CASSLAGQSLNEKLFF. The CDR3, as DNA: TGTGCCAGCAGCTTAGCGGGGCAGTCACTAAATGAAAAACTGTTTTTT. The chain employs TRBV7-2 and TRBJ1-4; tentative D call: TRBD1 (5 bases). Trimming removed 0 bases at V and 5 bases at J, with 13 bases between. Germline loops: CDR1 SGHTA, CDR2 FQGNSA. This CDR3 has 16 amino acids.

DNA for the CDR3: TGTGCCAGCAGCACACCGACCGGGGAGCTGTTTTTT. Its translation: CASSTPTGELFF. The chain has TRBV7-3 and TRBJ2-2; D call uncertain. Germline values: CDR1 SGHTA, CDR2 FQGTGA. V was cut by 5 bases and J by 5 bases, with 6 bases left in between. The CDR3 length is 12 residues.

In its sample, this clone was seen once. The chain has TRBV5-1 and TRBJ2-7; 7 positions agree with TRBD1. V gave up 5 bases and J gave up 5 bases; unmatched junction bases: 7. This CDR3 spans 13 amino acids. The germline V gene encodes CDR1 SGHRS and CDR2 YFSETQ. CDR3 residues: CASRLRQGHEQYF. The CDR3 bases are TGCGCCAGCAGACTGCGACAGGGCCACGAGCAGTACTTC.

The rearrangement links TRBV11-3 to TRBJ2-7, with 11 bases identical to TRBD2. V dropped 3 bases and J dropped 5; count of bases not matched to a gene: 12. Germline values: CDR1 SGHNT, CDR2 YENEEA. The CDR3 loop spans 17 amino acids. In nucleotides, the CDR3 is TGTGCCAGCAGCTTGAGTGCCTACAAGACTAGCGGGAACGAGCAGTACTTC. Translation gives CASSLSAYKTSGNEQYF.

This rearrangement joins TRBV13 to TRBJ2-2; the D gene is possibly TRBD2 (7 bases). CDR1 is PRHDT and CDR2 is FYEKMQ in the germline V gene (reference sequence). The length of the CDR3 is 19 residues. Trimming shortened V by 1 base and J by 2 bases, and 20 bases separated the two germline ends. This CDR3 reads CASSLEGGDGVLNTGELFF. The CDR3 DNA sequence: TGTGCCAGCAGCTTAGAAGGGGGGGACGGGGTCCTAAACACCGGGGAGCTGTTTTTT. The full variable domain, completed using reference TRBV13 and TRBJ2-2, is AAGVIQSPRHLIKEKRETATLKCYPIPRHDTVYWYQQGPGQDPQFLISFYEKMQSDKGSIPDRFSAQQFSDYHSELNMSSLELGDSALYFCASSLEGGDGVLNTGELFFGEGSRLTVL.

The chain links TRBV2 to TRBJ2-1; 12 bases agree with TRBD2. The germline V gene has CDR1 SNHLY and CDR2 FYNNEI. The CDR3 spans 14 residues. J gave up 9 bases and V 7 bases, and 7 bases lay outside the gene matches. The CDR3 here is CASTPSGRAGEQFF. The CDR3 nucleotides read TGTGCCAGCACCCCTAGCGGGAGGGCAGGTGAGCAGTTCTTC.

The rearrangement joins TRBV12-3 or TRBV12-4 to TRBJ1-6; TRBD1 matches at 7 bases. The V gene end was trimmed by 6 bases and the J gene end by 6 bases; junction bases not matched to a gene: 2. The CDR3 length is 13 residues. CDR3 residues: CASRTGSNSPLHF. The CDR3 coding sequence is TGTGCCAGCAGGACAGGGAGTAATTCACCCCTCCACTTT.

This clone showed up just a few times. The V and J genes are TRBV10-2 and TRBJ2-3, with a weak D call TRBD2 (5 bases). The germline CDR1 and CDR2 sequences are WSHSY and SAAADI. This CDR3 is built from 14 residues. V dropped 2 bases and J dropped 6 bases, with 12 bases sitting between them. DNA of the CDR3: TGCGCCAGCAGTGAGCCCGGGATGGGGGATACGCAGTATTTT. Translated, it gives CASSEPGMGDTQYF.

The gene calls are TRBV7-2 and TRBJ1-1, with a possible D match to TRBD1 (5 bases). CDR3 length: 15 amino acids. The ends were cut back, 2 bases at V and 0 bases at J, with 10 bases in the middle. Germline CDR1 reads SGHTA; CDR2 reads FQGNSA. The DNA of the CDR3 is TGTGCCAGCAGCTTACAGGGACTATTGAACACTGAAGCTTTCTTT. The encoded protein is CASSLQGLLNTEAFF.

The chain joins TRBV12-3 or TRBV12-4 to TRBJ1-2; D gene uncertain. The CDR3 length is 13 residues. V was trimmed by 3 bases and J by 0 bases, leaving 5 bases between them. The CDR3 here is CASSFESNYGYTF. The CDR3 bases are TGTGCCAGCAGTTTTGAGTCTAACTATGGCTACACCTTC.

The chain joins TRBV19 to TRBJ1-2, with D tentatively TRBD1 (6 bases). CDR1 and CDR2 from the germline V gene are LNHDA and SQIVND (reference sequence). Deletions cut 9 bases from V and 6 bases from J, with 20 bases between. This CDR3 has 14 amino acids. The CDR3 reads CASAPGWPGDGYTF. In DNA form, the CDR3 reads TGTGCCAGCGCCCCAGGTTGGCCAGGGGATGGCTACACCTTC.